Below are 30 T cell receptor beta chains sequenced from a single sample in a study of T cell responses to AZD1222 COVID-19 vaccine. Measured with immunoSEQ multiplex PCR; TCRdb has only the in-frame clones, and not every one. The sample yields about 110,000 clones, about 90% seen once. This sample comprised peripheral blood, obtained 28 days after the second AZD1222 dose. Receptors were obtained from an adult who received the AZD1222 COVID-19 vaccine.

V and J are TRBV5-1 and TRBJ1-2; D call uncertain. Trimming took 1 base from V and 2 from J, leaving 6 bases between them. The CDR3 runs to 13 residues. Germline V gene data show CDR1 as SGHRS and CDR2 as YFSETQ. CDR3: CASSLNGNYGYTF. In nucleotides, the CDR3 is TGCGCCAGCAGCTTGAACGGGAACTATGGCTACACCTTC.

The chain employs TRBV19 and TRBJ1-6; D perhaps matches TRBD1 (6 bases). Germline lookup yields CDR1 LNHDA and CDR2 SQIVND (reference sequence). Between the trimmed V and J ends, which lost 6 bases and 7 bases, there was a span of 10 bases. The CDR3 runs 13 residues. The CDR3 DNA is TGTGCCAGTAGCTACAGGGAAAATTCACCCCTCCACTTT. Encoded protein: CASSYRENSPLHF. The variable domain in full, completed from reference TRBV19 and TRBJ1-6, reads DGGITQSPKYLFRKEGQNVTLSCEQNLNHDAMYWYRQDPGQGLRLIYYSQIVNDFQKGDIAEGYSVSREKKESFPLTVTSAQKNPTAFYLCASSYRENSPLHFGNGTRLTVT.

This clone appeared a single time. The CDR3 sequence: CASGGTGDSNQPQHF. CDR3 in DNA: TGTGCCAGCGGAGGGACAGGGGATAGCAATCAGCCCCAGCATTTT. The chain combines TRBV6-5 with TRBJ1-5, with 10 positions matching TRBD1. CDR1 is MNHEY, CDR2 SVGAGI, per germline. The CDR3 totals 15 residues. Losses at the gene ends were 8 bases for V and 0 bases for J; bases not matched to a gene: 4.

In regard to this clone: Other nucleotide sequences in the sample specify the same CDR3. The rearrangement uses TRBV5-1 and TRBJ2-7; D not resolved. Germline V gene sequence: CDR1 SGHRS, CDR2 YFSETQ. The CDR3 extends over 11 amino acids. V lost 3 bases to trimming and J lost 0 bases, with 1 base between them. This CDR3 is CASSSSYEQYF. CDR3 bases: TGCGCCAGCAGCTCCTCCTACGAGCAGTACTTC. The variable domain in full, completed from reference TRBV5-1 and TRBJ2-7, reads KAGVTQTPRYLIKTRGQQVTLSCSPISGHRSVSWYQQTPGQGLQFLFEYFSETQRNKGNFPGRFSGRQFSNSRSEMNVSTLELGDSALYLCASSSSYEQYFGPGTRLTVT.

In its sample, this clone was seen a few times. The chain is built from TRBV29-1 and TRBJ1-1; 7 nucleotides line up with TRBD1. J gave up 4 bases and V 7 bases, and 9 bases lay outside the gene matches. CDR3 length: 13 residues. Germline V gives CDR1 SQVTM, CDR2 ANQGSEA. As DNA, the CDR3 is TGCAGCGGGTCAACAGGGGAGGGCACTGAAGCTTTCTTT. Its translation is CSGSTGEGTEAFF. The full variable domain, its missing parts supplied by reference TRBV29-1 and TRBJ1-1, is SAVISQKPSRDICQRGTSLTIQCQVDSQVTMMFWYRQQPGQSLTLIATANQGSEATYESGFVIDKFPISRPNLTFSTLTVSNMSPEDSSIYLCSGSTGEGTEAFFGQGTRLTVV.

Here the CDR3 reads CASSLAAGNNEQFF. CDR3 coding DNA: TGCGCCAGCAGCTTGGCGGCAGGGAACAATGAGCAGTTCTTC. This chain joins TRBV5-1 and TRBJ2-1, with D possibly matching TRBD1 (5 bases). CDR3 length: 14 residues. Trimming stripped 0 bases from V and 5 bases from J, with 9 bases between. CDR1 SGHRS and CDR2 YFSETQ come from the germline V gene. The entire variable domain, with the rest obtained from reference TRBV5-1 and TRBJ2-1, is as follows: KAGVTQTPRYLIKTRGQQVTLSCSPISGHRSVSWYQQTPGQGLQFLFEYFSETQRNKGNFPGRFSGRQFSNSRSEMNVSTLELGDSALYLCASSLAAGNNEQFFGPGTRLTVL.

Written as DNA, the CDR3 is TGTGCCAGTAGTTCATCCGTGGGGGATGAACAGCCCCAGCATTTT. Translation gives CASSSSVGDEQPQHF. The chain is built from TRBV19 and TRBJ1-5, with D possibly being TRBD1 (5 bases). Trimming removed 5 bases at V and 7 bases at J, with 18 bases between. The CDR3 spans 15 residues. CDR1 is LNHDA, CDR2 SQIVND, per germline (reference sequence).

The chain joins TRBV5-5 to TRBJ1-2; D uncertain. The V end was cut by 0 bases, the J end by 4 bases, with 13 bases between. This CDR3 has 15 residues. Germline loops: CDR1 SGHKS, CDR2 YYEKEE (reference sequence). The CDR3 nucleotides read TGTGCCAGCAGCTTGGAAGTCAACGGAGGCTATGGCTACACCTTC. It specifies CASSLEVNGGYGYTF.

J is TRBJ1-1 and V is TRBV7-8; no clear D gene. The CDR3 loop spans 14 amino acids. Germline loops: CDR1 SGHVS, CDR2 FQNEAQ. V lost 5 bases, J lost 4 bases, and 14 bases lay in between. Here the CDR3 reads CASSIGPVGTEAFF. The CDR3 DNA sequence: TGTGCCAGCAGCATCGGACCGGTGGGCACTGAAGCTTTCTTT.

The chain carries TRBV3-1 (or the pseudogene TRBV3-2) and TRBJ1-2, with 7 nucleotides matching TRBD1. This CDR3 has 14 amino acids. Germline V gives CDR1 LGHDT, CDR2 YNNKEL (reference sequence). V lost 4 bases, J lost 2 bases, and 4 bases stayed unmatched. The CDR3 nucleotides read TGTGCCAGCAGCCGGTCGACAGGGAACTATGGCTACACCTTC. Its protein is CASSRSTGNYGYTF.

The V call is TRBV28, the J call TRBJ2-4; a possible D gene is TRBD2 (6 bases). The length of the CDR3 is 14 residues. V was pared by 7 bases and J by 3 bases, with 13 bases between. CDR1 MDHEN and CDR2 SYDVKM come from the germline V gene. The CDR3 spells CASMSGGIKNIQYF. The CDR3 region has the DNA TGTGCCAGCATGAGCGGAGGGATCAAAAACATTCAGTACTTC.

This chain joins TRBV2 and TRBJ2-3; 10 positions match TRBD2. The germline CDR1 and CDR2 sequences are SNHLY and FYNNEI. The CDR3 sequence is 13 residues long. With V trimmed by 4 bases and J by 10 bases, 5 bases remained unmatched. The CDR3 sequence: CASSAQTSGPQYF. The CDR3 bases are TGTGCCAGCAGTGCTCAGACTAGCGGGCCGCAGTATTTT.

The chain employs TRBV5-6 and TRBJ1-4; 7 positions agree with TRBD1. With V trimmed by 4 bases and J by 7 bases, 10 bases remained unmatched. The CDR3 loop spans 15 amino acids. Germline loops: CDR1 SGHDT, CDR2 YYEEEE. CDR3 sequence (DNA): TGTGCCAGCAGCAGCCGACAGGGCGCAAGTGAAAAACTGTTTTTT. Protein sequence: CASSSRQGASEKLFF.

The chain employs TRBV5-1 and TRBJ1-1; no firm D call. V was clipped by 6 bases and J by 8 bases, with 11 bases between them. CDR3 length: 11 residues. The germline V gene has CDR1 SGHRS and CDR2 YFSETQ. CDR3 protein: CASKGPTEAFF. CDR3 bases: TGCGCCAGCAAGGGCCCTACCGAAGCTTTCTTT.

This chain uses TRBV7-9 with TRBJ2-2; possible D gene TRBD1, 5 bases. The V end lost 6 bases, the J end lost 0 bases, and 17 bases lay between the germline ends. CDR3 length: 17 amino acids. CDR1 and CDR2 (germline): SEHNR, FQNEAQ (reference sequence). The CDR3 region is CASSRIKDSSNTGELFF. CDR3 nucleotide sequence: TGTGCCAGCAGTCGAATAAAAGACAGTTCGAACACCGGGGAGCTGTTTTTT.

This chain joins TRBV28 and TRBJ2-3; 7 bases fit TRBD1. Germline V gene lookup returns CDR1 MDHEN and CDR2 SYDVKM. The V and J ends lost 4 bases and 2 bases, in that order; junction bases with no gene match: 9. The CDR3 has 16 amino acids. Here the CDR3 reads CASSCYRTGATDTQYF. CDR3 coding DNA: TGTGCCAGCAGTTGTTATAGGACAGGAGCCACAGATACGCAGTATTTT.

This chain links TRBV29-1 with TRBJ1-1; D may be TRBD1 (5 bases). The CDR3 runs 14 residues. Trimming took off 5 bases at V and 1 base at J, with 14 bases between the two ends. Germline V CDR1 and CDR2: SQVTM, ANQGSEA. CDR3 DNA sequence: TGCAGCGTTCTCCCGAGGGGAAGGAACACTGAAGCTTTCTTT. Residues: CSVLPRGRNTEAFF.

The CDR3 is CASSRDRAEGYTF. The DNA of the CDR3 is TGTGCCAGCAGCCGAGACAGGGCCGAAGGCTACACCTTC. The rearrangement joins TRBV27 to TRBJ1-2, with 7 bases identical to TRBD1. This CDR3 is 13 amino acids long. The germline V gene has CDR1 MNHEY and CDR2 SMNVEV (reference sequence). J was trimmed by 8 bases and V by 6 bases; bases with no gene match: 9.

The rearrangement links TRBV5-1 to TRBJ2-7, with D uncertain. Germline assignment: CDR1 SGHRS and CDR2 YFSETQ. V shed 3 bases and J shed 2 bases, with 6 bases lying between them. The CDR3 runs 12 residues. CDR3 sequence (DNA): TGCGCCAGCAGCTCGGATACCTACGAGCAGTACTTC. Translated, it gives CASSSDTYEQYF. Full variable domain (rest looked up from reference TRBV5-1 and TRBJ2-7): KAGVTQTPRYLIKTRGQQVTLSCSPISGHRSVSWYQQTPGQGLQFLFEYFSETQRNKGNFPGRFSGRQFSNSRSEMNVSTLELGDSALYLCASSSDTYEQYFGPGTRLTVT.

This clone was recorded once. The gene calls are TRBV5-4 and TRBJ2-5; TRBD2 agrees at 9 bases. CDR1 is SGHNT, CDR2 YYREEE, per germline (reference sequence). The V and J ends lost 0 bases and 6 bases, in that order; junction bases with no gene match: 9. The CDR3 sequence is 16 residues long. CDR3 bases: TGTGCCAGCAGCTTGGCCCCCGCTAGCGGGATAAAGACCCAGTACTTC. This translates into CASSLAPASGIKTQYF.

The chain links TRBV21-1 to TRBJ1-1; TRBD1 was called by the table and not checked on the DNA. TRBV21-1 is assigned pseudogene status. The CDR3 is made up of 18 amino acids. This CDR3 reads CASSKEGDRQARDTEAFF. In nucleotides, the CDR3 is TGTGCCAGCAGCAAAGAAGGCGACAGGCAGGCCAGGGACACTGAAGCTTTCTTT.

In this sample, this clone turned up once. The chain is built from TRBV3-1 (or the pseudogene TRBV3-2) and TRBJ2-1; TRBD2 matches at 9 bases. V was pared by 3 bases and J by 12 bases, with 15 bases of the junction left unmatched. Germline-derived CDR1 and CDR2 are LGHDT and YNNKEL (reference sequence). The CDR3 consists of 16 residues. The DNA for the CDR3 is TGTGCCAGCAGCCATAATCCGGCTAGCGGGGCCCTGGGGCAGTTCTTC. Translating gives CASSHNPASGALGQFF.

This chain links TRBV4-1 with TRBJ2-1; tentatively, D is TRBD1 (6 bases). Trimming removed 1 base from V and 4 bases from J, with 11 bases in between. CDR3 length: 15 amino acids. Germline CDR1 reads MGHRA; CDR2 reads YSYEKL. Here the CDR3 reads CASSQVLQGYNEQFF. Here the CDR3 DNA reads TGCGCCAGCAGCCAAGTCCTACAGGGATACAATGAGCAGTTCTTC.

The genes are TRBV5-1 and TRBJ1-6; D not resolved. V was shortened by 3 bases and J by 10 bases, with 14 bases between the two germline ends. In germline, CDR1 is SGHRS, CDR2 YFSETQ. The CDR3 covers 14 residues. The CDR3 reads CASSSGWVESPLHF. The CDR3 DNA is TGCGCCAGCAGCTCTGGTTGGGTTGAATCACCCCTCCACTTT.

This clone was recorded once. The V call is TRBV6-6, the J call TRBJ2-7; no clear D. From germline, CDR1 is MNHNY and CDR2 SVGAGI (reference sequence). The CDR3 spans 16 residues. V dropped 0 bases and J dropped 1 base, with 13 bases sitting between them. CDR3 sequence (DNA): TGTGCCAGCAGTTACTCGATACAGCACCAATCCTACGAGCAGTACTTC. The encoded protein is CASSYSIQHQSYEQYF.

The CDR3 bases are TGTGCCAGCAGCTACCGCCCGGTCCAAGAGACCCAGTACTTC. Protein: CASSYRPVQETQYF. The chain recombines TRBV7-8 with TRBJ2-5; D remains ambiguous. The germline gives CDR1 SGHVS, CDR2 FQNEAQ. V was trimmed by 4 bases and J by 1 base, leaving 10 bases between them. The CDR3 loop spans 14 amino acids.

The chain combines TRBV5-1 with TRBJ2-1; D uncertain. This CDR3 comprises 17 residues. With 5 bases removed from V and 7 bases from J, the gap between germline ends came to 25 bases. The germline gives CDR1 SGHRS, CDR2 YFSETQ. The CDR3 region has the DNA TGCGCCAGCAGTCGCCGTGGTCTGGGCGCCGTAGGGAATGAGCAGTTCTTC. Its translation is CASSRRGLGAVGNEQFF. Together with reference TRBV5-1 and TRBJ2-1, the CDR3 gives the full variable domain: KAGVTQTPRYLIKTRGQQVTLSCSPISGHRSVSWYQQTPGQGLQFLFEYFSETQRNKGNFPGRFSGRQFSNSRSEMNVSTLELGDSALYLCASSRRGLGAVGNEQFFGPGTRLTVL.

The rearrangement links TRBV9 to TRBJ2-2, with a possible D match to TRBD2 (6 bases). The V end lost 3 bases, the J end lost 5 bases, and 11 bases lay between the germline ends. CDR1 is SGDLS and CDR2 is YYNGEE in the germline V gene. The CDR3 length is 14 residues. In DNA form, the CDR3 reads TGTGCCAGCAGCGCTGAACGGGGGACCGGGGAGCTGTTTTTT. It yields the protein CASSAERGTGELFF.

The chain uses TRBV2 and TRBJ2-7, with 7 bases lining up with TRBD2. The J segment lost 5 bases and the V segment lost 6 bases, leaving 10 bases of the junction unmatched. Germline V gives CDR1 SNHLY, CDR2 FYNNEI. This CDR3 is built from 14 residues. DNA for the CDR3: TGTGCCAGCAGCATAATCCAGGGAGGGGACGAGCAGTACTTC. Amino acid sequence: CASSIIQGGDEQYF.

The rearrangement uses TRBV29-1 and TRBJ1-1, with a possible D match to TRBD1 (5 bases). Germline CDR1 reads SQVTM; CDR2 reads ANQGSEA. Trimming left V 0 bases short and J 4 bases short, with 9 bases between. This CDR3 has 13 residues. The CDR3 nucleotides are TGCAGCGTTGAAGATCTTAGGGGCACTGAAGCTTTCTTT. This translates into CSVEDLRGTEAFF.